The entry that follows covers one T cell receptor beta chain sequence. This specimen belongs to a study of blood T cell repertoires in COVID-19. Study context: Italy, Spain and the United States were the sources of the convalescent and acute COVID-19 samples. In each case, the material was cDNA or gDNA derived from T cells, B-cell-depleted T cells, or PBMCs.

Original processing methods: The authors estimated nucleated cell counts from reference gene primer amplification. Produced via immunoSEQ multiplex PCR; TCRdb's table is partial and in-frame only. The V and J calls and clone size are taken from that table; D and trimming were inferred from the DNA. The data contain 200,000 to 250,000 clones, about 85% of them seen just once; the ten biggest clones take up 10% to 15%. Germline V CDR1 and CDR2: MNHEY, SVGAGI. The CDR3 is 14 residues long. Between the trimmed V and J ends, which lost 2 bases and 8 bases, there was a span of 15 bases. Sequenced: peripheral blood. The clonotype originates from a woman between 18 and 29 years old who had recovered from COVID-19. The genes are TRBV6-5 and TRBJ1-2; D uncertain. The CDR3 DNA sequence: TGTGCCAGCAGTTACACGAAGAAGGGAGGGGGCTACACCTTC. Residues: CASSYTKKGGGYTF.